Below are 9 T cell receptor beta chains sequenced from a single sample in a study of T cells after posttransplantation cyclophosphamide. Measured with immunoSEQ multiplex PCR; TCRdb has only the in-frame clones, and not every one. The sample shows around 3,300 clones, approximately 84% of them seen only once. What was sequenced was CD8+ T cells sorted from bone marrow. The receptors stem from a woman aged 60-75 years in good health, CMV-negative, and a related stem cell transplant donor.

The gene calls are TRBV28 and TRBJ2-7; 7 bases are a match to TRBD2. Germline V gene sequence: CDR1 MDHEN, CDR2 SYDVKM. J gave up 2 bases and V 8 bases, and 9 bases lay outside the gene matches. The CDR3 is 14 amino acids. For the CDR3, the DNA is TGTGCCAGCTCAGAGGGAGGGCGAGCCTACGAGCAGTACTTC. It translates to CASSEGGRAYEQYF.

The rearrangement links TRBV7-2 to TRBJ1-1; D is ambiguous. Trimming cost V 2 bases and J 5 bases, with 18 bases left between them. Germline V gene sequence: CDR1 SGHTA, CDR2 FQGNSA. The CDR3 has 16 residues. CDR3 region: CASSLTPLGVSTEAFF. CDR3 nucleotides: TGTGCCAGCAGCTTAACCCCCCTTGGAGTAAGTACTGAAGCTTTCTTT.

This clone was seen a few times. The chain combines TRBV7-9 with TRBJ2-2, with D tentatively TRBD2 (6 bases). The CDR3 loop spans 12 amino acids. The V end lost 7 bases, the J end lost 7 bases, and 10 bases lay between the germline ends. Germline values: CDR1 SEHNR, CDR2 FQNEAQ (reference sequence). CDR3 region: CASTWGVGELFF. The CDR3 DNA sequence: TGTGCCAGCACTTGGGGGGTCGGGGAGCTGTTTTTT.

The chain combines TRBV14 with TRBJ2-7; perhaps TRBD1 as D (5 bases). V was shortened by 1 base and J by 1 base, with 20 bases between the two germline ends. The length of the CDR3 is 18 residues. The germline V gene encodes CDR1 SGHDN and CDR2 FVKESK. Here the CDR3 DNA reads TGTGCCAGCAGCCAAGCTTTAGGGGTGCCAGGGAAATCCTACGAGCAGTACTTC. Encoded protein: CASSQALGVPGKSYEQYF.

The chain employs TRBV7-6 and TRBJ1-4; 7 nucleotides line up with TRBD1. Germline CDR1 SGHVS, CDR2 FNYEAQ. The junction had 6 bases not matched to a gene; V was cut back by 0 bases and J by 5 bases. This CDR3 comprises 16 residues. Here the CDR3 DNA reads TGTGCCAGCAGCTTAGCCGGCGGACAGGCGAATGAAAAACTGTTTTTT. It yields the protein CASSLAGGQANEKLFF.

The chain is built from TRBV29-1 and TRBJ2-7; D is perhaps TRBD2 (6 bases). This CDR3 has 12 residues. Germline CDR1 reads SQVTM; CDR2 reads ANQGSEA. V gave up 1 base and J gave up 3 bases, with 7 bases separating them. The CDR3 DNA is TGCAGCGTTGAAGGGCGGGACTACGAGCAGTACTTC. Residues: CSVEGRDYEQYF.

The J gene is TRBJ1-1, the V gene TRBV5-8; D possibly corresponds to TRBD1 (5 bases). CDR1 and CDR2 (germline): SGHTS, YDEGEE. The CDR3 has 15 residues. Trimming took 4 bases from V and 1 from J, leaving 14 bases between them. The CDR3 reads CASSNGPGGNTEAFF. The CDR3 DNA sequence: TGTGCCAGCAGCAACGGCCCGGGGGGGAACACTGAAGCTTTCTTT.

This clone was detected a few times. V gene TRBV6-4 combines with J gene TRBJ1-3; tentative D call: TRBD1 (5 bases). Germline V CDR1 and CDR2: MRHNA, SNTAGT. There are 15 residues in the CDR3. V was pared by 9 bases and J by 0 bases, with 15 bases between. CDR3 bases: TGTGCCAGAATTCTCGACAGACGCTCTGGAAACACCATATATTTT. It yields the protein CARILDRRSGNTIYF.

The table lists this clone with a count of one. This chain joins TRBV5-5 and TRBJ2-2; D gene uncertain. V lost 0 bases and J lost 7, with 7 bases in between. The CDR3 length is 13 residues. Germline V gene lookup returns CDR1 SGHKS and CDR2 YYEKEE (reference sequence). As DNA, the CDR3 is TGTGCCAGCAGCTTGGGAGTAAGCGGGGAGCTGTTTTTT. This gives the protein CASSLGVSGELFF.